These 17 T cell receptor beta chains were sequenced from one sample in a study of cytomegalovirus exposure and HLA in healthy donors. The PCR ran on 60 Vbeta and 13 Jbeta primers. The data were produced by immunoSEQ multiplex PCR, yet TCRdb's version contains in-frame clones alone and is incomplete. The table lists 100,000 to 150,000 clones, approximately 8.9% of them singletons. Material: PBMCs. These receptors all stem from a woman aged 40 to 50 in good health and CMV-seropositive.

A few counts support this clone. The chain joins TRBV2 to TRBJ1-2; 9 bases agree with TRBD1. With 7 bases clipped from V and 4 bases from J, the junction kept 10 bases outside the gene matches. Germline V lookup: CDR1 SNHLY, CDR2 FYNNEI. The CDR3 is made up of 15 amino acids. CDR3: CASTPPGQGPYGYTF. In DNA form, the CDR3 reads TGTGCCAGCACTCCCCCGGGACAGGGACCCTATGGCTACACCTTC.

The chain employs TRBV9 and TRBJ1-1; D remains ambiguous. Germline values: CDR1 SGDLS, CDR2 YYNGEE. V lost 2 bases to trimming and J lost 1 base, with 9 bases between them. The CDR3 totals 14 residues. CDR3 protein: CASSVGLRNTEAFF. The CDR3 coding sequence is TGTGCCAGCAGCGTCGGACTGCGGAACACTGAAGCTTTCTTT.

This clone has only a few counts. The chain carries TRBV7-2 and TRBJ2-7, with 10 positions matching TRBD1. CDR3 length equals 14 residues. The ends lost 5 bases at V and 6 bases at J; junction bases unmatched: 7. The germline V gene has CDR1 SGHTA and CDR2 FQGNSA. CDR3 loop: CASSLMTGGSEQYF. CDR3 sequence (DNA): TGTGCCAGCAGCCTAATGACAGGGGGCAGCGAGCAGTACTTC.

This clone was observed a handful of times. The gene calls are TRBV7-9 and TRBJ1-1; D uncertain. Trimming removed 5 bases from V and 4 bases from J, with 11 bases in between. This CDR3 has 13 amino acids. From germline, CDR1 is SEHNR and CDR2 FQNEAQ (reference sequence). In DNA, the CDR3 is TGTGCCAGCAGCAACTTAGCACCCACTGAAGCTTTCTTT. The encoded protein is CASSNLAPTEAFF.

This clone was recorded at least ten times. This chain links TRBV6-5 with TRBJ2-3; D is unclear. Germline CDR1 and CDR2: MNHEY and SVGAGI. CDR3 length: 12 amino acids. Trimming stripped 6 bases from V and 0 bases from J, with 4 bases between. The CDR3, as DNA: TGTGCCAGCAGCCCTAGCACAGATACGCAGTATTTT. Amino acids: CASSPSTDTQYF.

DNA for the CDR3: TGTGCCAGCAGCTTGGCCCCCGGGACTCACGGAGAGCAGTTCTTC. It yields the protein CASSLAPGTHGEQFF. This chain joins TRBV5-4 and TRBJ2-1; a possible D gene is TRBD2 (6 bases). Germline CDR1 SGHNT, CDR2 YYREEE (reference sequence). Deletions cut 0 bases from V and 10 bases from J, with 17 bases between. The CDR3 consists of 15 residues. The variable domain in full, completed from reference TRBV5-4 and TRBJ2-1, reads ETGVTQSPTHLIKTRGQQVTLRCSSQSGHNTVSWYQQALGQGPQFIFQYYREEENGRGNFPPRFSGLQFPNYSSELNVNALELDDSALYLCASSLAPGTHGEQFFGPGTRLTVL.

This clone was detected only a few times. V gene TRBV5-6 combines with J gene TRBJ1-1, with a weak D call TRBD1 (5 bases). CDR3 length: 15 amino acids. Per germline, CDR1 SGHDT and CDR2 YYEEEE. The ends were cut back, 3 bases at V and 0 bases at J, with 12 bases in the middle. CDR3 nucleotides: TGTGCCAGCAGCTGGGCGACAGCTCTGAACACTGAAGCTTTCTTT. Encoded protein: CASSWATALNTEAFF. Combining the CDR3 with reference TRBV5-6 and TRBJ1-1 gives the whole variable domain DAGVTQSPTHLIKTRGQQVTLRCSPKSGHDTVSWYQQALGQGPQFIFQYYEEEERQRGNFPDRFSGHQFPNYSSELNVNALLLGDSALYLCASSWATALNTEAFFGQGTRLTVV.

The rearrangement links TRBV4-2 to TRBJ1-1, with 7 bases lining up with TRBD1. The CDR3 has 14 residues. The V and J ends lost 4 bases and 4 bases, in that order; junction bases with no gene match: 6. Germline CDR1 and CDR2: LGHNA and YNFKEQ. The CDR3 here is CASSLGGSGTEAFF. DNA for the CDR3: TGTGCCAGCAGCCTAGGGGGCAGCGGCACTGAAGCTTTCTTT.

This clone has a handful of counts. The rearrangement links TRBV5-1 to TRBJ2-2, with 11 bases lining up with TRBD1. V lost 4 bases to trimming and J lost 4 bases; unmatched junction nucleotides: 3. Germline values: CDR1 SGHRS, CDR2 YFSETQ. This CDR3 spans 15 amino acids. This CDR3 is CASSGGQGVTGELFF. The CDR3 nucleotides are TGCGCCAGCAGCGGGGGACAGGGGGTCACCGGGGAGCTGTTTTTT.

This clone showed up just a few times. This sequence joins TRBV5-1 and TRBJ1-2; 10 positions match TRBD1. This CDR3 is 15 amino acids long. Unmatched junction bases numbered 3, after V lost 4 bases and J lost 0 bases. Per the germline V gene, CDR1 is SGHRS and CDR2 is YFSETQ. CDR3 sequence: CASSRTGGSNYGYTF. The CDR3 DNA is TGCGCCAGCAGCAGGACAGGGGGGTCTAACTATGGCTACACCTTC. Using reference TRBV5-1 and TRBJ1-2 for the parts outside the CDR3, the full variable domain is KAGVTQTPRYLIKTRGQQVTLSCSPISGHRSVSWYQQTPGQGLQFLFEYFSETQRNKGNFPGRFSGRQFSNSRSEMNVSTLELGDSALYLCASSRTGGSNYGYTFGSGTRLTVV.

This clone has only a few counts. This sequence joins TRBV19 and TRBJ1-3, with 7 bases aligning to TRBD1. Losses at the gene ends were 3 bases for V and 1 base for J; bases not matched to a gene: 3. Per the germline V gene, CDR1 is LNHDA and CDR2 is SQIVND (reference sequence). This CDR3 region has 15 residues. This chain's CDR3 is CASSIARGSGNTIYF. The DNA for the CDR3 is TGTGCCAGTAGTATTGCCAGGGGGTCTGGAAACACCATATATTTT. The complete variable domain, with remaining parts taken from reference TRBV19 and TRBJ1-3, reads DGGITQSPKYLFRKEGQNVTLSCEQNLNHDAMYWYRQDPGQGLRLIYYSQIVNDFQKGDIAEGYSVSREKKESFPLTVTSAQKNPTAFYLCASSIARGSGNTIYFGEGSWLTVV.

The chain uses TRBV2 and TRBJ2-1; D might be TRBD1 (5 bases). This CDR3 comprises 17 residues. The V end was cut by 0 bases, the J end by 3 bases, with 15 bases between. The V gene's germline CDR1 is SNHLY and CDR2 FYNNEI. The CDR3 nucleotides are TGTGCCAGCAGTGAAGCAGGGGCTTCCTCCTACTACAATGAGCAGTTCTTC. The encoded protein is CASSEAGASSYYNEQFF.

This chain connects TRBV27 to TRBJ2-5; tentatively, D is TRBD1 (6 bases). Gene TRBJ2-7 matches the end of the DNA better, so the J call may be wrong. The CDR3 extends over 10 amino acids. Germline V lookup: CDR1 MNHEY, CDR2 SMNVEV (reference sequence). The CDR3 bases are TGTGCCGCAGGGGCCTACGAGCAGTACTTC. Its translation: CAAGAYEQYF.

CDR3 sequence: CASAPRTDWVGYTF. DNA of the CDR3: TGTGCTAGTGCCCCGCGGACAGATTGGGTTGGCTACACCTTC. The J gene is TRBJ1-2, the V gene TRBV12-5; possible D gene TRBD1, 6 bases. The CDR3 is 14 residues long. Germline V gene data show CDR1 as LGHNT and CDR2 as FRNRAP. V lost 7 bases, J lost 7 bases, and 19 bases lay in between.

This clone was counted only a few times. This sequence joins TRBV7-9 and TRBJ2-3, with 12 bases identical to TRBD2. Germline V CDR1 and CDR2: SEHNR, FQNEAQ (reference sequence). V was pared by 2 bases and J by 6 bases, with 12 bases of the junction left unmatched. The CDR3 is made up of 18 amino acids. The CDR3 DNA is TGTGCCAGCAGCTTACCGGCTAGCGGGGGGGCAAGTAGGGATACGCAGTATTTT. This gives the protein CASSLPASGGASRDTQYF.

This clone was seen only a few times. CDR3 coding DNA: TGTGCCAGCAGTTCCTATTCAACTAATGAAAAACTGTTTTTT. As protein: CASSSYSTNEKLFF. The chain is built from TRBV6-1 and TRBJ1-4, with unresolved D. The germline V and J ends were trimmed by 5 bases and 0 bases, with 7 bases remaining between them. The germline CDR1 and CDR2 sequences are MNHNS and SASEGT. This CDR3 is built from 14 residues.

Here the CDR3 DNA reads TGTGCCAGCAGCGTAGAAAGGACTAACACCGGGGAGCTGTTTTTT. It translates to CASSVERTNTGELFF. The chain has TRBV9 and TRBJ2-2; a weak D match, TRBD2 (5 bases). There are 15 residues in the CDR3. Germline V gene sequence: CDR1 SGDLS, CDR2 YYNGEE. V was cut by 0 bases and J by 2 bases, with 8 bases left in between.